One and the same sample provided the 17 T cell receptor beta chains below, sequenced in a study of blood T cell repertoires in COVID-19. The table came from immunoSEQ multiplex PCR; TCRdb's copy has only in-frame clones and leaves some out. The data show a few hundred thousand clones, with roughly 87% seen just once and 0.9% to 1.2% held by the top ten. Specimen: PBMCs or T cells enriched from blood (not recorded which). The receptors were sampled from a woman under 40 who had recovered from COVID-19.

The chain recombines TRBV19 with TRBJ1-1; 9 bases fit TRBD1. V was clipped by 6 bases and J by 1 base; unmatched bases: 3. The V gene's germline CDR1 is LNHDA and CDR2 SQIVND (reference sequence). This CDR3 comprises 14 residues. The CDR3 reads CASSTGGGNTEAFF. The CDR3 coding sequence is TGTGCCAGTAGCACAGGGGGCGGGAACACTGAAGCTTTCTTT.

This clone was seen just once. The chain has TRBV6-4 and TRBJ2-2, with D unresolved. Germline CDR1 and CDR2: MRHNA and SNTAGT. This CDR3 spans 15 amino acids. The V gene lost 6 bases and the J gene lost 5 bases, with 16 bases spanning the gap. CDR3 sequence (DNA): TGTGCCAGCAGCGCTGAAGAATCGGTGACCGGGGAGCTGTTTTTT. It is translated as CASSAEESVTGELFF.

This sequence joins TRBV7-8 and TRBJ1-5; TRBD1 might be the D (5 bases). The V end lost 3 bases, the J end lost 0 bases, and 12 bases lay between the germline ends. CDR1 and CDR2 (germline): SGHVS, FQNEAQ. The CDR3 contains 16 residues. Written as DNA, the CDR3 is TGTGCCAGCAGCTTCCTTGACGGACATAGCAATCAGCCCCAGCATTTT. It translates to CASSFLDGHSNQPQHF. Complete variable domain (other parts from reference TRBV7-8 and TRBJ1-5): GAGVSQSPRYKVAKRGQDVALRCDPISGHVSLFWYQQALGQGPEFLTYFQNEAQLDKSGLPSDRFFAERPEGSVSTLKIQRTQQEDSAVYLCASSFLDGHSNQPQHFGDGTRLSIL.

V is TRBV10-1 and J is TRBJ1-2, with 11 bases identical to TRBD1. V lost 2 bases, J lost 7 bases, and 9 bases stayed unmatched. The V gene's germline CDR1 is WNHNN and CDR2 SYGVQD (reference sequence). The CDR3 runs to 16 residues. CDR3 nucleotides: TGCGCCAGCAGTGAGCGATGGGACAGGGGGAGAAGTGGCTACACCTTC. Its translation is CASSERWDRGRSGYTF.

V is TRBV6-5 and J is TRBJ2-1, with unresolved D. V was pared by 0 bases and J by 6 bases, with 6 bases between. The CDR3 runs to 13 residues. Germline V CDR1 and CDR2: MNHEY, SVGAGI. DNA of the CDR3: TGTGCCAGCAGTTACTCCACCGGCAATGAGCAGTTCTTC. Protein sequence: CASSYSTGNEQFF.

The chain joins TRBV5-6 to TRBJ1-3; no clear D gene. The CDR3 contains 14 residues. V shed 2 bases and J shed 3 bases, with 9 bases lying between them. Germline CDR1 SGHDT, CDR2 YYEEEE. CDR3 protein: CASSFGVDGNTIYF. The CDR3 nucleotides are TGTGCCAGCAGCTTCGGGGTGGATGGAAACACCATATATTTT.

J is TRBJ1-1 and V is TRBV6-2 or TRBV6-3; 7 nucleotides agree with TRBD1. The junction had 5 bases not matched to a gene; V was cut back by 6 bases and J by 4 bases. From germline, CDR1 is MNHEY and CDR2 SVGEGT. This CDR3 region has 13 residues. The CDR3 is CASSRQGGTEAFF. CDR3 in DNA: TGTGCCAGCAGCCGACAGGGTGGCACTGAAGCTTTCTTT.

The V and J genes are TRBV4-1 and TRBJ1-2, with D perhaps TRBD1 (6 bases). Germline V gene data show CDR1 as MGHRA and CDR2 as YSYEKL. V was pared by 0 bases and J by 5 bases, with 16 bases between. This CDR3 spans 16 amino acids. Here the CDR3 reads CASSQDGQTEIYGYTF. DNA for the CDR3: TGCGCCAGCAGCCAAGACGGACAGACGGAGATTTATGGCTACACCTTC.

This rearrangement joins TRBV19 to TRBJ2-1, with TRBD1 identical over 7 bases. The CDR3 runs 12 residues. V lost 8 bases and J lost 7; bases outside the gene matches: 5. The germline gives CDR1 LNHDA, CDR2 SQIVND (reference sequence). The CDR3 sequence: CASAGGLNEQFF. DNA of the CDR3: TGTGCCAGTGCAGGGGGTCTGAATGAGCAGTTCTTC.

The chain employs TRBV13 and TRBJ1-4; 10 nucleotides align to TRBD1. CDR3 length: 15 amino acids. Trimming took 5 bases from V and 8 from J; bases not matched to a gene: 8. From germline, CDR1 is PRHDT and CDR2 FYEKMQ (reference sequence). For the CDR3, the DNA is TGTGCCAGCAGCCACCGACAGGGGGCGGGAGAAAAACTGTTTTTT. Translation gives CASSHRQGAGEKLFF.

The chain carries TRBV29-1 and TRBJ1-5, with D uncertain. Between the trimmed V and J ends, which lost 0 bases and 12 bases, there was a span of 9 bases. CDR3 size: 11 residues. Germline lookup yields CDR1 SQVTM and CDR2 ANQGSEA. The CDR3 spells CSVEETGSQHF. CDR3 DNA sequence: TGCAGCGTTGAAGAGACCGGGAGCCAGCATTTT.

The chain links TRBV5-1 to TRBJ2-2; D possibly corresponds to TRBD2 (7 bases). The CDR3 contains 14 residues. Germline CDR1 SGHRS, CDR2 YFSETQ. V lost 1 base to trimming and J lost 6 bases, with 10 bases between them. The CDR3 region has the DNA TGCGCCAGCAGCTTGCAGGGGAGGGCCGGGGAGCTGTTTTTT. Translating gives CASSLQGRAGELFF.

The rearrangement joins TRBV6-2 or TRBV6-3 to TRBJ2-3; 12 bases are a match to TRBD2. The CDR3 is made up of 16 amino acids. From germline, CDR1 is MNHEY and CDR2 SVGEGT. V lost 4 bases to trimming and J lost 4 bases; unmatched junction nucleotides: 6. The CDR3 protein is CASSWSSGGAADTQYF. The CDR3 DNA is TGTGCCAGCAGTTGGTCTAGCGGGGGGGCGGCAGATACGCAGTATTTT.

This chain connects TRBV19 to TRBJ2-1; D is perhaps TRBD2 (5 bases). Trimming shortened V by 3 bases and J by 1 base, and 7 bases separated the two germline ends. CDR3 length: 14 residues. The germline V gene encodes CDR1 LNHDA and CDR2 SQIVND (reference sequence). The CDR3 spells CASSIGESYNEQFF. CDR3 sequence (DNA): TGTGCCAGTAGTATCGGGGAGTCCTACAATGAGCAGTTCTTC.

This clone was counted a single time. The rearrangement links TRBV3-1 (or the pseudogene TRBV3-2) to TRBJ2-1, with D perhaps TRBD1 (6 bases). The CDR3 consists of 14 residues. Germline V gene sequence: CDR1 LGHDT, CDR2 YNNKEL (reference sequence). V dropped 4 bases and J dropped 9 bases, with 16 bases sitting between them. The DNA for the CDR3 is TGTGCCAGCAGCCGAAACAGGGTGGAAACTGAGCAGTTCTTC. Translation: CASSRNRVETEQFF.

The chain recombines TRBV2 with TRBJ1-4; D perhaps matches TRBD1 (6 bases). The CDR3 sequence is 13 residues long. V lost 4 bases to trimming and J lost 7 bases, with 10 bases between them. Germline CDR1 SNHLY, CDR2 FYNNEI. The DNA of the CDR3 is TGTGCCAGCAGTGGAGTAGGGGGTGAAAAACTGTTTTTT. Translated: CASSGVGGEKLFF. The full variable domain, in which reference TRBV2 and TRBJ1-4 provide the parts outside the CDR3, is EPEVTQTPSHQVTQMGQEVILRCVPISNHLYFYWYRQILGQKVEFLVSFYNNEISEKSEIFDDQFSVERPDGSNFTLKIRSTKLEDSAMYFCASSGVGGEKLFFGSGTQLSVL.

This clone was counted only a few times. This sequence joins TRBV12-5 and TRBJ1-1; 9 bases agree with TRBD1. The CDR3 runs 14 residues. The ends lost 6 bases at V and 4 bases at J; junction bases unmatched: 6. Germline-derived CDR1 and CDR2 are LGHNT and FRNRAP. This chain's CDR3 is CASGQHRGLTEAFF. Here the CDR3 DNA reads TGTGCTAGTGGACAACACAGGGGGCTCACTGAAGCTTTCTTT.